One sample yielded the 16 T cell receptor beta chains listed below, sequenced in a study of shared clonotypes between healthy human individuals. Data came from immunoSEQ multiplex PCR; TCRdb stores just in-frame clones and leaves some out. Among about 980,000 clones listed, more than 75% were seen once. The sample consisted of memory CD4+ T cells sorted from blood. Subset specified: CD45RA-negative fraction. All receptors come from a man aged 18 to 29 in good health.

The chain recombines TRBV11-2 with TRBJ2-7, with D possibly matching TRBD1 (6 bases). The V end was cut by 5 bases, the J end by 6 bases, with 20 bases between. Germline V gene data show CDR1 as SGHAT and CDR2 as FQNNGV. The CDR3 length is 15 residues. The CDR3: CASSTPGTLAFEQYF. DNA for the CDR3: TGTGCCAGCAGCACTCCAGGGACATTGGCATTCGAGCAGTACTTC. The variable domain in full, completed from reference TRBV11-2 and TRBJ2-7, reads EAGVAQSPRYKIIEKRQSVAFWCNPISGHATLYWYQQILGQGPKLLIQFQNNGVVDDSQLPKDRFSAERLKGVDSTLKIQPAKLEDSAVYLCASSTPGTLAFEQYFGPGTRLTVT.

V is TRBV6-5 and J is TRBJ2-5; the match to TRBD2 covers 10 bases. V trimming: 2 bases; J trimming: 10 bases; junction bases outside the gene matches: 4. Germline V lookup: CDR1 MNHEY, CDR2 SVGAGI. The CDR3 loop spans 13 amino acids. As DNA, the CDR3 is TGTGCCAGCAGTTACCCTAGCGGGGGTCTCCAGTACTTC. Amino acid sequence: CASSYPSGGLQYF.

This clone was seen many times. Other DNA variants within this sample encode the same CDR3. The chain carries TRBV7-2 and TRBJ2-5, with 8 bases fitting TRBD2. CDR3 length: 14 residues. Trimming removed 3 bases from V and 1 base from J; junction bases left unmatched: 1. Germline CDR1 reads SGHTA; CDR2 reads FQGNSA. DNA of the CDR3: TGTGCCAGCAGCTTCAGCGGGAGCCAAGAGACCCAGTACTTC. Its translation is CASSFSGSQETQYF. The variable domain in full, completed from reference TRBV7-2 and TRBJ2-5, reads GAGVSQSPSNKVTEKGKDVELRCDPISGHTALYWYRQSLGQGLEFLIYFQGNSAPDKSGLPSDRFSAERTGGSVSTLTIQRTQQEDSAVYLCASSFSGSQETQYFGPGTRLLVL.

V gene TRBV15 combines with J gene TRBJ2-3; possible D gene TRBD1, 6 bases. CDR1 LNHNV and CDR2 YYDKDF come from the germline V gene (reference sequence). The CDR3 spans 15 residues. V was pared by 1 base and J by 2 bases, with 10 bases between. In nucleotides, the CDR3 is TGTGCCACCAGCAGAGCAACAGGGCACACAGATACGCAGTATTTT. Amino acids: CATSRATGHTDTQYF. Full variable domain (outside the CDR3, taken from reference TRBV15 and TRBJ2-3): DAMVIQNPRYQVTQFGKPVTLSCSQTLNHNVMYWYQQKSSQAPKLLFHYYDKDFNNEADTPDNFQSRRPNTSFCFLDIRSPGLGDTAMYLCATSRATGHTDTQYFGPGTRLTVL.

The V and J genes are TRBV10-3 and TRBJ2-5, with TRBD1 identical over 7 bases. The CDR3 contains 15 residues. CDR1 ENHRY and CDR2 SYGVKD come from the germline V gene. After removal of 3 bases from V and 9 bases from J, the junction contained 13 bases not matched to a gene. CDR3 bases: TGTGCCATCAGTGAAGGGGCGACAGCCCAGGGGGCCCAGTACTTC. Protein: CAISEGATAQGAQYF.

This chain's CDR3 is CASSFNSITYEQYF. In DNA, the CDR3 is TGTGCCAGCAGCTTTAACAGCATAACCTACGAGCAGTACTTC. J is TRBJ2-7 and V is TRBV7-2; no definite D call. Trimming took 3 bases from V and 2 from J, leaving 11 bases between them. CDR1 is SGHTA, CDR2 FQGNSA, per germline. The CDR3 spans 14 residues.

V and J are TRBV10-2 and TRBJ2-7; D is undetermined. The CDR3 spans 14 residues. V was shortened by 0 bases and J by 3 bases, with 9 bases between the two germline ends. Per the germline V gene, CDR1 is WSHSY and CDR2 is SAAADI. CDR3 DNA: TGCGCCAGCAGTGAGTCAGCCCCTCTCTACGAGCAGTACTTC. Protein sequence: CASSESAPLYEQYF.

V usage is TRBV5-1 and J usage is TRBJ1-2, with D possibly TRBD1 on 5 matching bases. Trimming shortened V by 0 bases and J by 6 bases, and 15 bases separated the two germline ends. The CDR3 is 15 residues long. The germline V gene has CDR1 SGHRS and CDR2 YFSETQ. CDR3 sequence (DNA): TGCGCCAGCAGCTTGGATCCCAGGGCGGTTCATGGCTACACCTTC. Translation gives CASSLDPRAVHGYTF.

The sample holds one count of this clone. This same CDR3 is encoded by further DNA sequences in the sample. The chain carries TRBV19 and TRBJ2-3; 8 bases are a match to TRBD1. The CDR3 runs to 12 residues. CDR1 and CDR2 (germline): LNHDA, SQIVND (reference sequence). V was clipped by 4 bases and J by 9 bases; unmatched bases: 3. DNA of the CDR3: TGTGCCAGTAGTACTCAGGGGGCAACGCAGTATTTT. Protein product: CASSTQGATQYF. The full variable domain, in which reference TRBV19 and TRBJ2-3 provide the parts outside the CDR3, is DGGITQSPKYLFRKEGQNVTLSCEQNLNHDAMYWYRQDPGQGLRLIYYSQIVNDFQKGDIAEGYSVSREKKESFPLTVTSAQKNPTAFYLCASSTQGATQYFGPGTRLTVL.

The chain combines TRBV6-1 with TRBJ2-4, with 7 positions matching TRBD1. Germline-derived CDR1 and CDR2 are MNHNS and SASEGT. The CDR3 is made up of 15 amino acids. Trimming took 6 bases from V and 6 from J; bases not matched to a gene: 11. The CDR3 loop reads CASSPTGTLPNIQYF. The DNA for the CDR3 is TGTGCCAGCAGCCCGACAGGGACCCTCCCAAACATTCAGTACTTC.

This clone was counted only a few times. V gene TRBV10-2 combines with J gene TRBJ2-1; either TRBD1 or TRBD2 may fit D (5 bases each). The germline V gene encodes CDR1 WSHSY and CDR2 SAAADI. The germline V and J ends were trimmed by 10 bases and 10 bases, with 17 bases remaining between them. The length of the CDR3 is 12 residues. The CDR3 region is CAISRGPGEQFF. Here the CDR3 DNA reads TGCGCCATTTCCCGGGGCCCGGGGGAGCAGTTCTTC.

The V and J genes are TRBV15 and TRBJ2-7; no firm D call. The V gene lost 0 bases and the J gene lost 2 bases, with 11 bases spanning the gap. This CDR3 contains 15 residues. Germline CDR1 reads LNHNV; CDR2 reads YYDKDF (reference sequence). The DNA of the CDR3 is TGTGCCACCAGCAGAGATCTTGCAGGAGCCTACGAGCAGTACTTC. It specifies CATSRDLAGAYEQYF.

The V gene is TRBV5-1, the J gene TRBJ1-3; the D gene is possibly TRBD1 (5 bases). Germline V lookup: CDR1 SGHRS, CDR2 YFSETQ. Trimming removed 1 base at V and 0 bases at J, with 8 bases between. This CDR3 is 15 amino acids long. CDR3 coding DNA: TGCGCCAGCAGCTTGACAGGCAACTCTGGAAACACCATATATTTT. Translated: CASSLTGNSGNTIYF.

The sample holds one count of this clone. The chain couples TRBV12-5 to TRBJ2-2, with D tentatively TRBD2 (6 bases). The CDR3 is 16 amino acids. V gave up 0 bases and J gave up 4 bases, with 12 bases separating them. The germline CDR1 and CDR2 sequences are LGHNT and FRNRAP. The CDR3 loop reads CASGLVLAGRTGELFF. CDR3 nucleotide sequence: TGTGCTAGTGGTTTGGTGCTCGCGGGGCGCACCGGGGAGCTGTTTTTT.

Note on this clone: A much bigger clone sits one base away, suggesting this may be a read error. This chain uses TRBV7-2 with TRBJ2-3; D is unclear. The CDR3 runs to 11 residues. The ends were cut back, 6 bases at V and 1 base at J, with 2 bases in the middle. Germline CDR1 is SGHTA and CDR2 is FQGNSA. CDR3 loop: CASRGTDTQYF. CDR3 nucleotide sequence: TGTGCCAGCAGGGGCACAGATACGCAGTATTTT.

This chain joins TRBV6-5 and TRBJ2-3; D is uncertain. The germline gives CDR1 MNHEY, CDR2 SVGAGI. The ends were cut back, 5 bases at V and 4 bases at J, with 13 bases in the middle. The CDR3 spans 14 residues. The CDR3 spells CASSPSFSADTQYF. Written as DNA, the CDR3 is TGTGCCAGCAGTCCTTCCTTCTCGGCAGATACGCAGTATTTT.